A few counts support the clone carrying this TCR beta chain. What it binds is not known. These data belong to a study of PD-1 blockade in classical Hodgkin lymphoma. Findings and limits, study-wide: Reports described newly diagnosed patients as having lower baseline TCR diversity than healthy donors. By C4D1, diversity of CD4+ TCRs had risen significantly, whereas that of CD8+ TCRs had not. The origin of the repertoire differences remains undefined, with disease activity or prior therapy as possible causes.

Clones were read by immunoSEQ multiplex PCR, and TCRdb kept only the in-frame ones, dropping some. The repertoire holds tens of thousands of clones, with 81% as singletons. Time point denoted: cycle 4 day 1 (C4D1), after 6 weeks of nivolumab. The patients all showed relapse after autologous stem cell transplantation, while their brentuximab vedotin exposure varied. The best responses consisted of complete response, partial response or progressive disease. The TCR comes from a human donor with classical Hodgkin lymphoma. The sample in question was peripheral blood mononuclear cells (PBMCs), obtained before the fourth cycle of nivolumab.

As DNA, the CDR3 is TGTGCCAGCAGTACAGGGGAGAACACTGAAGCTTTCTTT. Residues: CASSTGENTEAFF. The gene calls are TRBV7-9 and TRBJ1-1; 7 bases are a match to TRBD1. This CDR3 has 13 residues. Per the germline V gene, CDR1 is SEHNR and CDR2 is FQNEAQ (reference sequence). Germline trimming cut 6 bases from V and 1 base from J; bases unmatched to any gene: 2.